The 30 T cell receptor beta chains below come from one sample, sequenced in a study of shared clonotypes between healthy human individuals. Assay used: immunoSEQ multiplex PCR; TCRdb lists only in-frame clones, some missing. The sample contains approximately 2.5 million clones, about 92% of which appear only once. Sequenced: naive CD4+ T cells sorted from blood. Documented subset: CD45RA+ positively selected. The source is a man aged 18 to 35 in good health.

The V and J genes are TRBV7-3 and TRBJ1-1; TRBD1 is a possible D gene (6 bases). Trimming took 4 bases from V and 1 from J, leaving 7 bases between them. CDR1 and CDR2 (germline): SGHTA, FQGTGA. This CDR3 region has 13 residues. The CDR3, as DNA: TGTGCCAGCAGCTGGGGACAGAACACTGAAGCTTTCTTT. Protein sequence: CASSWGQNTEAFF.

The chain's CDR3 is CATSRDKRVAQYF. Written as DNA, the CDR3 is TGTGCCACCAGCAGAGATAAGCGAGTCGCGCAGTATTTT. The V and J genes are TRBV15 and TRBJ2-3, with D uncertain. The V end was cut by 0 bases, the J end by 10 bases, with 11 bases between. This CDR3 is 13 amino acids long. Per the germline V gene, CDR1 is LNHNV and CDR2 is YYDKDF (reference sequence).

The chain has TRBV6-5 and TRBJ2-5; 8 positions match TRBD1. Trimming at V came to 2 bases and at J to 5 bases, leaving 7 bases not matched to a gene. The CDR3 contains 15 residues. Germline values: CDR1 MNHEY, CDR2 SVGAGI. The CDR3, as DNA: TGTGCCAGCAGTTACACGGACAGGGTGTTGGAGACCCAGTACTTC. This sequence encodes CASSYTDRVLETQYF.

This chain joins TRBV4-1 and TRBJ1-2, with D unresolved. The CDR3 loop spans 15 amino acids. V was clipped by 4 bases and J by 4 bases, with 16 bases between them. CDR1 and CDR2 from the germline V gene are MGHRA and YSYEKL. For the CDR3, the DNA is TGCGCCAGCAGCCCTACCCTTAGGGAGGGCTATGGCTACACCTTC. Its protein is CASSPTLREGYGYTF.

The chain carries TRBV27 and TRBJ2-3; 9 bases agree with TRBD2. The CDR3 is made up of 16 amino acids. Germline lookup yields CDR1 MNHEY and CDR2 SMNVEV (reference sequence). V trimming: 0 bases; J trimming: 1 base; junction bases outside the gene matches: 2. The CDR3 protein is CASSLSASGGTDTQYF. CDR3 in DNA: TGTGCCAGCAGTTTATCGGCTAGCGGGGGCACAGATACGCAGTATTTT.

The gene calls are TRBV7-3 and TRBJ2-7, with a weak D call TRBD2 (5 bases). Trimming stripped 5 bases from V and 5 bases from J, with 13 bases between. The length of the CDR3 is 13 residues. The germline V gene encodes CDR1 SGHTA and CDR2 FQGTGA. Written as DNA, the CDR3 is TGTGCCAGCAGCGAAGGACTTAATCACGAGCAGTACTTC. Amino acids: CASSEGLNHEQYF.

V and J are TRBV19 and TRBJ2-7; the match to TRBD2 covers 7 bases. Trimming took 5 bases from V and 6 from J; bases not matched to a gene: 7. Germline loops: CDR1 LNHDA, CDR2 SQIVND (reference sequence). The CDR3 loop spans 13 amino acids. DNA for the CDR3: TGTGCCAGTAGTTACTATAGCGGGTCCGAGCAGTACTTC. It encodes CASSYYSGSEQYF.

V usage is TRBV6-5 and J usage is TRBJ1-2, with D uncertain. The germline V and J ends were trimmed by 2 bases and 7 bases, with 11 bases remaining between them. CDR3 length equals 13 residues. Germline CDR1 MNHEY, CDR2 SVGAGI. The CDR3 sequence: CASSYVAMVGYTF. CDR3 bases: TGTGCCAGCAGTTACGTCGCAATGGTTGGCTACACCTTC.

The chain is built from TRBV7-2 and TRBJ2-7, with D tentatively TRBD1 (6 bases). Germline V gene data show CDR1 as SGHTA and CDR2 as FQGNSA. Trimming left V 5 bases short and J 2 bases short, with 16 bases between. The CDR3 extends over 15 amino acids. The CDR3 DNA is TGTGCCAGCAGCCCAACCCGACAGGATGCCTACGAGCAGTACTTC. Protein: CASSPTRQDAYEQYF.

Only a few counts were recorded for this clone. The V and J genes are TRBV19 and TRBJ1-1, with D uncertain. The CDR3 has 13 amino acids. Germline values: CDR1 LNHDA, CDR2 SQIVND (reference sequence). Trimming pared 3 bases from V and 5 bases from J, leaving 10 bases between. CDR3 DNA sequence: TGTGCCAGTAGTATTGAGACGAGAACTGAAGCTTTCTTT. This codes for CASSIETRTEAFF. Combining the CDR3 with reference TRBV19 and TRBJ1-1 gives the whole variable domain DGGITQSPKYLFRKEGQNVTLSCEQNLNHDAMYWYRQDPGQGLRLIYYSQIVNDFQKGDIAEGYSVSREKKESFPLTVTSAQKNPTAFYLCASSIETRTEAFFGQGTRLTVV.

A few counts support this clone. This chain uses TRBV19 with TRBJ1-6; D gene uncertain. The CDR3 covers 13 residues. Trimming removed 3 bases at V and 7 bases at J, with 7 bases between. The germline gives CDR1 LNHDA, CDR2 SQIVND (reference sequence). DNA of the CDR3: TGTGCCAGTAGTATGGTGGCCAATTCACCCCTCCACTTT. It codes for CASSMVANSPLHF.

This chain connects TRBV9 to TRBJ2-7; D is possibly TRBD2 (6 bases). V gave up 0 bases and J gave up 3 bases, with 13 bases separating them. The CDR3 has 15 residues. CDR1 and CDR2 (germline): SGDLS, YYNGEE. The CDR3 loop is CASSVDLGGNYEQYF. Written as DNA, the CDR3 is TGTGCCAGCAGCGTAGATCTGGGAGGAAACTACGAGCAGTACTTC.

The chain employs TRBV5-1 and TRBJ2-3; D unresolved. V lost 0 bases to trimming and J lost 5 bases, with 13 bases between them. Germline V CDR1 and CDR2: SGHRS, YFSETQ. This CDR3 comprises 15 residues. The DNA for the CDR3 is TGCGCCAGCAGCTTGGCCGAGGCAGCTCGAGATACGCAGTATTTT. It is translated as CASSLAEAARDTQYF.

The V gene is TRBV4-3, the J gene TRBJ2-3; tentative D call: TRBD2 (7 bases). V shed 8 bases and J shed 5 bases, with 17 bases lying between them. The CDR3 spans 14 residues. Germline V CDR1 and CDR2: LGHNA, YSLEER. CDR3 in amino acids: CASSLGGRGDTQYF. CDR3 sequence (DNA): TGCGCCAGCTCTCTGGGGGGGCGAGGAGATACGCAGTATTTT.

The gene calls are TRBV7-9 and TRBJ2-5; TRBD2 matches 11 bases. V dropped 4 bases and J dropped 2; count of bases not matched to a gene: 9. This CDR3 is built from 17 residues. Germline CDR1 SEHNR, CDR2 FQNEAQ (reference sequence). CDR3 residues: CASSSRPGLAAQETQYF. The CDR3 coding sequence is TGTGCCAGCAGCTCAAGGCCGGGACTAGCGGCACAAGAGACCCAGTACTTC. The variable domain in full, completed from reference TRBV7-9 and TRBJ2-5, reads DTGVSQNPRHKITKRGQNVTFRCDPISEHNRLYWYRQTLGQGPEFLTYFQNEAQLEKSRLLSDRFSAERPKGSFSTLEIQRTEQGDSAMYLCASSSRPGLAAQETQYFGPGTRLLVL.

This clone appeared once. The chain recombines TRBV28 with TRBJ2-5; 8 bases fit TRBD1. The better agreement between TRBJ2-7 and the DNA end casts doubt on the J call. The germline CDR1 and CDR2 sequences are MDHEN and SYDVKM. The CDR3 loop spans 14 amino acids. CDR3 nucleotide sequence: TGTGCCAGCAGTTTTCGGACAGGGAATTACGAGCAGTACTTC. Amino acid sequence: CASSFRTGNYEQYF.

In regard to this clone: The sample carries other DNA sequences with the same CDR3. The rearrangement uses TRBV19 and TRBJ1-3; tentative D call: TRBD1 (5 bases). Germline V gene data show CDR1 as LNHDA and CDR2 as SQIVND (reference sequence). There are 13 residues in the CDR3. Deletions cut 9 bases from V and 0 bases from J, with 9 bases between. The CDR3 is CASGGLSGNTIYF. CDR3 DNA: TGTGCCAGCGGGGGTCTCTCTGGAAACACCATATATTTT.

The gene calls are TRBV6-1 and TRBJ1-2; no clear D gene. Germline CDR1 is MNHNS and CDR2 is SASEGT. The CDR3 runs to 11 residues. V was trimmed by 6 bases and J by 4 bases, leaving 6 bases between them. The chain's CDR3 is CASRAVYGYTF. CDR3 DNA sequence: TGTGCCAGCAGGGCAGTCTATGGCTACACCTTC.

As regards this clone: The same CDR3 arises from other DNA sequences in this sample as well. The chain recombines TRBV18 with TRBJ2-7; TRBD1 might be the D (6 bases). CDR1 and CDR2 from the germline V gene are KGHSH and LQKENI. The CDR3 runs to 14 residues. V shed 2 bases and J shed 0 bases, with 8 bases lying between them. CDR3 in DNA: TGTGCCAGCTCACCAGGCAGGGGCTCCTACGAGCAGTACTTC. This gives the protein CASSPGRGSYEQYF.

The genes are TRBV2 and TRBJ2-4; D unclear. The V gene's germline CDR1 is SNHLY and CDR2 FYNNEI. The V gene lost 6 bases and the J gene lost 3 bases, with 15 bases spanning the gap. This CDR3 has 15 residues. CDR3 sequence (DNA): TGTGCCAGCAGGCTTACAGCGCTAGGCAAAAACATTCAGTACTTC. Protein product: CASRLTALGKNIQYF.

The V call is TRBV19, the J call TRBJ1-5, with 10 bases identical to TRBD1. CDR1 is LNHDA, CDR2 SQIVND, per germline (reference sequence). The CDR3 runs 18 residues. With 7 bases clipped from V and 1 base from J, the junction kept 13 bases outside the gene matches. CDR3 residues: CASNIDRGRVGSNQPQHF. The CDR3 region has the DNA TGTGCCAGTAACATAGACAGGGGGCGGGTCGGGAGCAATCAGCCCCAGCATTTT.

The rearrangement joins TRBV27 to TRBJ2-6; perhaps TRBD1 as D (5 bases). V lost 5 bases, J lost 2 bases, and 10 bases lay in between. The CDR3 is 15 residues long. The germline gives CDR1 MNHEY, CDR2 SMNVEV (reference sequence). The chain's CDR3 is CASSPLGPGANVLTF. CDR3 in DNA: TGTGCCAGCAGTCCCTTGGGGCCTGGGGCCAACGTCCTGACTTTC.

The V and J genes are TRBV10-3 and TRBJ2-3; D unclear. The germline CDR1 and CDR2 sequences are ENHRY and SYGVKD. V was shortened by 0 bases and J by 3 bases, with 16 bases between the two germline ends. The CDR3 contains 17 residues. CDR3 nucleotide sequence: TGTGCCATCAGTGAGTCGGTGAGCCGTTTAGGAACAGATACGCAGTATTTT. It specifies CAISESVSRLGTDTQYF.

This clone has just one count. This sequence joins TRBV11-2 and TRBJ2-4, with D perhaps TRBD2 (6 bases). Germline V gives CDR1 SGHAT, CDR2 FQNNGV. CDR3 size: 11 residues. Trimming shortened V by 2 bases and J by 13 bases, and 9 bases separated the two germline ends. The CDR3 reads CASSLKEGQYF. CDR3 sequence (DNA): TGTGCCAGCAGCTTAAAGGAGGGACAGTACTTC.

A few counts support this clone. The chain uses TRBV5-4 and TRBJ1-4; 10 nucleotides agree with TRBD1. Germline loops: CDR1 SGHNT, CDR2 YYREEE (reference sequence). There are 15 residues in the CDR3. V lost 3 bases and J lost 7; bases outside the gene matches: 6. In DNA form, the CDR3 reads TGTGCCAGCAGCTCCCCGACAGGGGGCCCTGAAAAACTGTTTTTT. Amino acids: CASSSPTGGPEKLFF.

The chain combines TRBV4-2 with TRBJ2-3; a possible D gene is TRBD2 (5 bases). The V end lost 1 base, the J end lost 0 bases, and 11 bases lay between the germline ends. Looked up from germline, CDR1 is LGHNA and CDR2 is YNFKEQ. This CDR3 spans 16 amino acids. The CDR3 sequence is CASSQAAGTSTDTQYF. CDR3 nucleotide sequence: TGTGCCAGCAGCCAAGCGGCGGGCACTAGCACAGATACGCAGTATTTT.

The rearrangement joins TRBV4-1 to TRBJ1-2; 9 bases fit TRBD1. The CDR3 is 16 residues long. Losses at the gene ends were 2 bases for V and 4 bases for J; bases not matched to a gene: 8. Germline V gene lookup returns CDR1 MGHRA and CDR2 YSYEKL. The CDR3 DNA sequence: TGCGCCAGCAGCCAAACTTCGGGACAGGGAAGCTATGGCTACACCTTC. It encodes CASSQTSGQGSYGYTF.

The chain links TRBV28 to TRBJ2-1; D is uncertain. Trimming left V 8 bases short and J 8 bases short, with 19 bases between. CDR1 MDHEN and CDR2 SYDVKM come from the germline V gene. The length of the CDR3 is 14 residues. CDR3 residues: CASHGDITVHEQFF. For the CDR3, the DNA is TGTGCCAGCCACGGAGACATTACAGTCCATGAGCAGTTCTTC. The whole variable domain, filled in from reference TRBV28 and TRBJ2-1, reads DVKVTQSSRYLVKRTGEKVFLECVQDMDHENMFWYRQDPGLGLRLIYFSYDVKMKEKGDIPEGYSVSREKKERFSLILESASTNQTSMYLCASHGDITVHEQFFGPGTRLTVL.

In this sample, this clone turned up once. The V gene is TRBV10-2, the J gene TRBJ2-5; TRBD2 might be the D (5 bases). Trimming shortened V by 3 bases and J by 5 bases, and 10 bases separated the two germline ends. Looked up from germline, CDR1 is WSHSY and CDR2 is SAAADI. The CDR3 loop spans 13 amino acids. In DNA form, the CDR3 reads TGCGCCAGCAGTGAAGCGGTCGGGGAGACCCAGTACTTC. Amino acids: CASSEAVGETQYF.

The V gene is TRBV7-2, the J gene TRBJ2-6; no clear D gene. The CDR3 totals 16 residues. Trimming stripped 4 bases from V and 3 bases from J, with 13 bases between. CDR1 is SGHTA, CDR2 FQGNSA, per germline. CDR3: CASSSRKGSGANVLTF. The CDR3 bases are TGTGCCAGCAGCTCCCGAAAGGGCAGTGGGGCCAACGTCCTGACTTTC.